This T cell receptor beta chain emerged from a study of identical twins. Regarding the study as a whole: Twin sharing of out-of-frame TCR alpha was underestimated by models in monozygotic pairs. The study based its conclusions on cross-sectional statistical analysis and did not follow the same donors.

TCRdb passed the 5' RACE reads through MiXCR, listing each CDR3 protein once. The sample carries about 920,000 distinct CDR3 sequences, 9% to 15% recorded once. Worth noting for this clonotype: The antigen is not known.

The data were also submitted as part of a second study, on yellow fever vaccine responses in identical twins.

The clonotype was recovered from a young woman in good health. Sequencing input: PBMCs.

This chain's CDR3 is CASSSRHYSNQPQHF. The CDR3 nucleotides are TGTGCCAGCAGTTCACGACACTATAGCAATCAGCCCCAGCATTTT. The chain couples TRBV6-2 or TRBV6-3 to TRBJ1-5; unclear D gene. The CDR3 covers 15 residues. The germline gives CDR1 MNHEY, CDR2 SVGEGT. Trimming shortened V by 4 bases and J by 0 bases, and 10 bases separated the two germline ends.